This T cell receptor beta chain appears in the sequencing data of a study of cytomegalovirus exposure and HLA in healthy donors. Study-level background: From HLA-typed donors, an early data release held 70 million to 95 million unique TCRs. Study-wide results and limits: A few chains linked to CMV were shown in vitro to be specific for CMV antigens.

This CDR3 has 15 amino acids. Germline lookup yields CDR1 MNHEY and CDR2 SVGAGI. V was shortened by 2 bases and J by 3 bases, with 13 bases between the two germline ends. Both 60 Vbeta primers and 13 Jbeta primers went into the PCR. Produced via immunoSEQ multiplex PCR; TCRdb's table is partial and in-frame only. The sample contains about 190,000 clones, around four fifths of which appear only once. This clone was detected once. What it recognizes is unknown. The sequence derives from a young woman in good health and CMV-seronegative. Sequences were obtained from PBMCs. This chain joins TRBV6-5 and TRBJ1-2; TRBD1 might be the D (5 bases). The chain's CDR3 is CASSYVQGSYYGYTF. In DNA form, the CDR3 reads TGTGCCAGCAGTTACGTTCAGGGTAGTTACTATGGCTACACCTTC.